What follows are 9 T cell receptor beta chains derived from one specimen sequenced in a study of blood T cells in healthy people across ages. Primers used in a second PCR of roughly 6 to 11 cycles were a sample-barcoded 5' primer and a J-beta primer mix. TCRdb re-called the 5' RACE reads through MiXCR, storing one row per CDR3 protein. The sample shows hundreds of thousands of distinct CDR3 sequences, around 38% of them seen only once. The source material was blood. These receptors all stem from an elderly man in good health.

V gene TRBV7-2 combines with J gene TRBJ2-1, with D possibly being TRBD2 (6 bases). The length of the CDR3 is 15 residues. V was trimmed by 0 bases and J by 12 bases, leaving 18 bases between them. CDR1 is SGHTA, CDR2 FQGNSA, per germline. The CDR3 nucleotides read TGTGCCAGCAGCTTAGCCCGGACTAACCTGACCGGGCAGTTCTTC. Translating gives CASSLARTNLTGQFF.

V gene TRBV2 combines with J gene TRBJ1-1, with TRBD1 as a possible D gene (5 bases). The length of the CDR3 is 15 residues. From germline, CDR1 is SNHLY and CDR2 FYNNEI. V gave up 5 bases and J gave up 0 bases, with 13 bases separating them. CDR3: CASSMQGIVNTEAFF. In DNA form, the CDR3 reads TGTGCCAGCAGTATGCAGGGTATCGTGAACACTGAAGCTTTCTTT.

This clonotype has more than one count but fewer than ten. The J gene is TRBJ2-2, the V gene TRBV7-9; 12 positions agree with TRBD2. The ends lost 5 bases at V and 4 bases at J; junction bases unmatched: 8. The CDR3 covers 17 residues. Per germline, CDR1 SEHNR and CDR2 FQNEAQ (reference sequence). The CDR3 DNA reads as TGTGCCAGCAGCCACCGGACTAGCGGGAAGGTCACCGGGGAGCTGTTTTTT. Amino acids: CASSHRTSGKVTGELFF. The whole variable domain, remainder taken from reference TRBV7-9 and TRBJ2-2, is DTGVSQNPRHKITKRGQNVTFRCDPISEHNRLYWYRQTLGQGPEFLTYFQNEAQLEKSRLLSDRFSAERPKGSFSTLEIQRTEQGDSAMYLCASSHRTSGKVTGELFFGEGSRLTVL.

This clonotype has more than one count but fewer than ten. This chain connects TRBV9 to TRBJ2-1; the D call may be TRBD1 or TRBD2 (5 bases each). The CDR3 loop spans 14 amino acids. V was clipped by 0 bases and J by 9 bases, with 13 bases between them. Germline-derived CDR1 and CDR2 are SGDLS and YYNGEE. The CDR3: CASSVDGASGEQFF. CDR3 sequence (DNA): TGTGCCAGCAGCGTAGACGGGGCATCCGGTGAGCAGTTCTTC.

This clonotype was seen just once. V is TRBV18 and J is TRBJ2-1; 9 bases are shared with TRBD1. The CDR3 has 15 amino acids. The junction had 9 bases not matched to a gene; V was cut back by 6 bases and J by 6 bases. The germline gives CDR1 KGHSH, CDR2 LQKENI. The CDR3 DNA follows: TGTGCCAGCTCGGGCCGGGACAGGGTCTCCAATGAGCAGTTCTTC. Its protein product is CASSGRDRVSNEQFF.

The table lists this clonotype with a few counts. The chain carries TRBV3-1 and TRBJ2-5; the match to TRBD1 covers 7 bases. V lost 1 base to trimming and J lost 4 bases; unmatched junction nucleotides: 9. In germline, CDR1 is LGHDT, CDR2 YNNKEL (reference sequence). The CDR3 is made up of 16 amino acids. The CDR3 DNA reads TGTGCCAGCAGCCAAGTCCTGACAGGGTACCGAGAGACCCAGTACTTC. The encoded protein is CASSQVLTGYRETQYF.

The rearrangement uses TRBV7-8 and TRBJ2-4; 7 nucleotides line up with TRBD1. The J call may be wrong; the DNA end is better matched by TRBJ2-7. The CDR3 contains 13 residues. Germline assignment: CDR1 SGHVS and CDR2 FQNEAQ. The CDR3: CASSQVRDSEQYF. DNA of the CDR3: TGTGCCAGCAGCCAGGTTAGGGACAGCGAGCAGTACTTC.

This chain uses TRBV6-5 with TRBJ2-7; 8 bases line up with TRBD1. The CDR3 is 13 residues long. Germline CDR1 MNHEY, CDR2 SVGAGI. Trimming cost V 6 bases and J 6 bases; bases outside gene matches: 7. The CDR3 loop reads CASRRTGLGEQYF. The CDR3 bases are TGTGCCAGCAGACGGACAGGGCTTGGCGAGCAGTACTTC.

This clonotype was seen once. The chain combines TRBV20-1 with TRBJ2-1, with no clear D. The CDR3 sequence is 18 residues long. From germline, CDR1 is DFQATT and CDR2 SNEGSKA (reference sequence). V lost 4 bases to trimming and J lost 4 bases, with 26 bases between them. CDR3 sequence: CSAINPVLGPSRYNEQFF. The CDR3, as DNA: TGCAGTGCTATTAATCCAGTGTTGGGCCCATCTCGTTACAATGAGCAGTTCTTC.